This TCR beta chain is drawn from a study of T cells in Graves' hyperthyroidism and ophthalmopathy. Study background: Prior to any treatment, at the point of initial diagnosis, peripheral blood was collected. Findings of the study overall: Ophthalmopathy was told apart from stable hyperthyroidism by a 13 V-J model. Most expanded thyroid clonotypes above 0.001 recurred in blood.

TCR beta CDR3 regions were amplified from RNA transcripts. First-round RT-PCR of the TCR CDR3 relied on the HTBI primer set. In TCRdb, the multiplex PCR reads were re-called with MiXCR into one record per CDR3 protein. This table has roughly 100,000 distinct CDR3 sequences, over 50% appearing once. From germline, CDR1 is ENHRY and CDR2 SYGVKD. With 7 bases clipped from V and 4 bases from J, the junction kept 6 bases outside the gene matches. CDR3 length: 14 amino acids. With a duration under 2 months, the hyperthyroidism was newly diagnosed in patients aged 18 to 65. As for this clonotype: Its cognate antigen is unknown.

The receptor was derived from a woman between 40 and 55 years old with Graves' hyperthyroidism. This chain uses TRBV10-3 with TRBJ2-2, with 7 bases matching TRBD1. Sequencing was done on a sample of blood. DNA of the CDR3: TGTGCCATCATGGCGGCAGGGGGCACCGGGGAGCTGTTTTTT. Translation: CAIMAAGGTGELFF.